This T cell receptor (beta chain) derives from a study of blood T cell repertoires in COVID-19. V lost 3 bases and J 1 base, leaving 14 bases between the germline ends. The CDR3 covers 17 residues. Germline V CDR1 and CDR2: SGHNT, YYREEE (reference sequence). Measured with immunoSEQ multiplex PCR; TCRdb has only the in-frame clones, and not every one. The table lists some 120,000 clones, approximately 85% of them singletons. The TCR sequence derives from a man aged 25-45 years with COVID-19, enrolled during active disease. Sequencing input: peripheral blood. This chain links TRBV5-4 with TRBJ1-6; D is unclear. The CDR3 coding sequence is TGTGCCAGCAGCTCCCCTGTGGAGGTTTCCTATAATTCACCCCTCCACTTT. Translating gives CASSSPVEVSYNSPLHF.